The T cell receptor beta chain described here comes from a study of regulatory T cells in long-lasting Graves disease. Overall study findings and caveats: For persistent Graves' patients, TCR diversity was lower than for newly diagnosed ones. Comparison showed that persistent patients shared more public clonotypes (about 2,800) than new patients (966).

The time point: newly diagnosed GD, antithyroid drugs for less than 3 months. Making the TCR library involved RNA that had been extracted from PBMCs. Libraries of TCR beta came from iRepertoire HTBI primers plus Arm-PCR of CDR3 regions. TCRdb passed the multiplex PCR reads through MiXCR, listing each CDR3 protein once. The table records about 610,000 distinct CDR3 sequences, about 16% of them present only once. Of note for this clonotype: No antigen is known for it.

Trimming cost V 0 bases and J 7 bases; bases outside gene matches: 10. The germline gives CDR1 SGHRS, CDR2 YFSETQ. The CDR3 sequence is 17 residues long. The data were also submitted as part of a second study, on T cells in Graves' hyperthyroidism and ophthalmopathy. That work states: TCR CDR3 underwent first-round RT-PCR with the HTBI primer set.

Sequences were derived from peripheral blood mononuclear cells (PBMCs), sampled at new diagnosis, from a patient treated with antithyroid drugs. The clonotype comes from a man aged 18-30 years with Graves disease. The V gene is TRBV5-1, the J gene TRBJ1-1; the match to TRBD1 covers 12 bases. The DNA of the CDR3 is TGCGCCAGCAGCTTGGTAGTGGGACAGGGGGCTGCAGATGAAGCTTTCTTT. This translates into CASSLVVGQGAADEAFF.